The T cell receptor (beta chain) described here comes from a study of blood T cell repertoires in COVID-19. This clone was counted a single time. There are 13 residues in the CDR3. J was trimmed by 5 bases and V by 3 bases; bases with no gene match: 3. Germline V CDR1 and CDR2: SGHNT, YYREEE (reference sequence). This table comes from immunoSEQ multiplex PCR, and its TCRdb copy is limited to in-frame clones, with some not included. The sample yields 150,000 to 200,000 clones, 65% to 85% seen once. The chain joins TRBV5-4 to TRBJ2-3; 7 bases agree with TRBD2. The sample taken for sequencing was PBMCs or T cells enriched from blood (not recorded which). The clonotype was recovered from a man aged 35 to 55 who had recovered from COVID-19. CDR3 bases: TGTGCCAGCAGCTCGGGACTACTAGATACGCAGTATTTT. Amino acids: CASSSGLLDTQYF.